The entry below describes one TCR beta chain. The ends were cut back, 2 bases at V and 4 bases at J, with 11 bases in the middle. Germline-derived CDR1 and CDR2 are MNHEY and SMNVEV (reference sequence). This CDR3 is 14 amino acids long. The entry originates in a study of blood T cell repertoires in COVID-19. Study summary: PBMCs, B-cell-depleted T cells, or T cells provided the cDNA or gDNA that made up the material.

Under the authors' procedure: Reference gene primer amplification in the assay estimated nucleated cell counts. Profiled with immunoSEQ multiplex PCR; TCRdb holds only in-frame clones, not every one. V and J calls and clone size are as listed in that table; D and trimming were resolved from the DNA. Among approximately 250,000 clones listed, approximately 89% were seen once. The study assigned cohorts using participant-reported clinical history. The sample consisted of PBMCs or T cells enriched from blood (not recorded which). The chain carries TRBV27 and TRBJ1-1; a weak D match, TRBD1 (5 bases). The clonotype was recovered from a woman aged 35 to 49 with acute COVID-19. The CDR3, as DNA: TGTGCCAGCAGTTTAGGGGGGGTTGGCACTGAAGCTTTCTTT. Translating gives CASSLGGVGTEAFF.